This T cell receptor beta chain was identified during a study of Ad26.COV2.S vaccination and SARS-CoV-2 variants. The overall study: By the intramuscular route, Ad26.COV2.S was given once, or twice 56 days apart.

Study conclusions and caveats: A substantial breadth of spike-specific CD8+ and CD4+ T cell responses after vaccination has been reported.

The CDR3 runs to 14 residues. Trimming removed 7 bases from V and 0 bases from J, with 11 bases in between. Germline assignment: CDR1 LNHDA and CDR2 SQIVND (reference sequence). Treatment defined: 15 to 20 received Ad26.COV2.S at low or high dose, single or two shots; roughly five received placebo; per-sample allocation not given. Specimens were obtained on day 63 following the first vaccine or placebo injection. Immunization relied on an Ad26 vector, which expressed Wuhan-strain SARS-CoV-2 spike. On this clone: Its cognate antigen is unknown.

Clones were read by immunoSEQ multiplex PCR, and TCRdb kept only the in-frame ones, dropping some. The sample includes around 300,000 clones, approximately 86% of them seen just once. The chain has TRBV19 and TRBJ2-3, with a weak D call TRBD2 (5 bases). The TCR comes from a person aged 18-65 years who received the Ad26.COV2.S COVID-19 vaccine or a placebo. Specimen: peripheral blood, collected in a trial of Ad26.COV2.S vaccine versus placebo. The CDR3 coding sequence is TGTGCCAGTATGTCTAGGACTAGCACAGATACGCAGTATTTT. Protein product: CASMSRTSTDTQYF.